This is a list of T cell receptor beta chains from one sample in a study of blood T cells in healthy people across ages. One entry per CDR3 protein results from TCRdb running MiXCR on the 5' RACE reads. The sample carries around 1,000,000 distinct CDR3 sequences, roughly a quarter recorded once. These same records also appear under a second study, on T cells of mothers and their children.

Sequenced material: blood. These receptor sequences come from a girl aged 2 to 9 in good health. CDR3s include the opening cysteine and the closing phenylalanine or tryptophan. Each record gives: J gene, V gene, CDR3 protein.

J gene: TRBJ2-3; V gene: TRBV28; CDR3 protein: CASRRGGGTDTQYF
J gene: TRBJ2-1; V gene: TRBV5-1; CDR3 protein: CASSLMSPPKEQFF
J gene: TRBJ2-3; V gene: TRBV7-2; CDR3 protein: CASSPGTSGRFTDTQYF
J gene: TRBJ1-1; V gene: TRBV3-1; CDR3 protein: CASSQDFTHAGTLWTEAFF
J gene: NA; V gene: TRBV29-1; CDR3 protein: CSVEGQSNEQYF
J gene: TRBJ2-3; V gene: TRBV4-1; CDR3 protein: CASRDRVSTDTQYF
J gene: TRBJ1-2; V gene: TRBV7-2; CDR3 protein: CASSLVRGQGNYGYTF
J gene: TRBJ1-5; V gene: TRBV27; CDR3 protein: CASSLSILSAQHF
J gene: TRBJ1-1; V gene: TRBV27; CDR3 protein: CASSYRGRATEAFF
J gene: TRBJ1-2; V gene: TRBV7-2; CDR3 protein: CASSLVAGRNYGYTF
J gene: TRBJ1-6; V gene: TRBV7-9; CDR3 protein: CASSLPGVNSPLHF
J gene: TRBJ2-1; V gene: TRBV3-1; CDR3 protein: CASGGKGQGTGLSASDEQFF
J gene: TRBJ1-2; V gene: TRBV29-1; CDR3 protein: CSVEARGGYGYTF
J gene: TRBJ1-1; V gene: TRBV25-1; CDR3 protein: CASSDAEQGPGAFF
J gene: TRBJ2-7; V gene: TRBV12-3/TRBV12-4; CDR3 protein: CASSLVGTRF
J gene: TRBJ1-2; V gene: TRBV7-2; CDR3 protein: CASSNGTDRGGGYTF
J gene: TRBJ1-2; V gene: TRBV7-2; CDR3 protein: CASSFRTGARGYGYTF
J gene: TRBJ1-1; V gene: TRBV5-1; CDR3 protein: CASSLAVGGEAFF
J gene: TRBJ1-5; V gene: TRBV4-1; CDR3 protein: CASSQDHRSEPQHF
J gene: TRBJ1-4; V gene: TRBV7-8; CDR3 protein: CASSLQLGELFF
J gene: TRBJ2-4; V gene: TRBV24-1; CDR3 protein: CATSGRGNIQYF
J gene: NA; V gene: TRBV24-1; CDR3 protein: CATNSGGYRGEQFF
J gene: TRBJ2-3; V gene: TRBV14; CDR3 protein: CASSTRTSGIGTDTQYF
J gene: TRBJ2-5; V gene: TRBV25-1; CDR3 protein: CASSGTYRETQYF
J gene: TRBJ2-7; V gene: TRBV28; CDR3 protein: CASSPRDLIPFEQYF
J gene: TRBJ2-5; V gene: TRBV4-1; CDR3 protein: CASSQGITETQYF
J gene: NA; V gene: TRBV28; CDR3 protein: CASMFSWRNEQFF
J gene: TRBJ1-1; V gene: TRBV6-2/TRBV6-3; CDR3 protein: CASSYIVRLGQNTEAFF
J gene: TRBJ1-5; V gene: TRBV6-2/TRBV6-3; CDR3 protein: CASTPGQGRVPQHF
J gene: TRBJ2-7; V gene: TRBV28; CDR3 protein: CASSLVTGSVHEQYF
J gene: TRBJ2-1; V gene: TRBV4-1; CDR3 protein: CASSPQLAGGPVEQFF
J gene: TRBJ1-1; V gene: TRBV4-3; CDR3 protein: CASSQGLMNTEAFF
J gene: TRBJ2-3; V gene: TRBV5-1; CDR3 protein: CASSWSLAENTDTQYF
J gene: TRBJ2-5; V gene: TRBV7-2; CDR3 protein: CASSSIRKGQETQYF
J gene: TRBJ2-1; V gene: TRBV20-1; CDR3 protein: CSARDWAAFNEQFF
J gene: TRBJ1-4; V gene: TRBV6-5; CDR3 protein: CASSYLSGGMRVKLFF
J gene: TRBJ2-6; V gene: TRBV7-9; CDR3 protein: CASSLVEWRDQVSGANVLTF
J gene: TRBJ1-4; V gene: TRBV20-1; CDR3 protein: CSAARQGEKLFF
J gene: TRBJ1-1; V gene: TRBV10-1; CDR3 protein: CASVANGGTTEAFF
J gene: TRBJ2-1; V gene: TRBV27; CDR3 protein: CASGASGQGYNEQFF
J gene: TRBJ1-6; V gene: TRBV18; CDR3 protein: CASSPSISPLHF
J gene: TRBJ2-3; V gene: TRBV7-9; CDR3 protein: CASSLSWDRGIGTQYF
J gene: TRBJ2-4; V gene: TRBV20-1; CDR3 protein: CSASPRTPLTIQYF
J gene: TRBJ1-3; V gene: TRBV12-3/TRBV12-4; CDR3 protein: CASSPSSGNTIYF
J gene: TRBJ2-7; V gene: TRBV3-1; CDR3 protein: CASSQDYRSSEQYF
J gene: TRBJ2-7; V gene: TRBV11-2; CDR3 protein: CASSQSAGFLYEQYF
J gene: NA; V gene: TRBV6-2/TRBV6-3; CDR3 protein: CASSYISGGRDEQFF
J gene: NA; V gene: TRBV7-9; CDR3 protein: CASSSPSSGRPYEQYF
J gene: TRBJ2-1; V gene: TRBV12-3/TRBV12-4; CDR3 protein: CASSQPGGYNEQFF
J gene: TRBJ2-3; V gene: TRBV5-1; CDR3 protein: CASSSSHRTDTQYF
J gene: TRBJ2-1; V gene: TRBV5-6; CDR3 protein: CASSPGLAGKSSYNEQFF
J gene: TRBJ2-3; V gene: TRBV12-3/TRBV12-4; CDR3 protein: CASSRRAGADTQYF
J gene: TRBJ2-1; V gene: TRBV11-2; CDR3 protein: CASSRGGTSGKEQFF
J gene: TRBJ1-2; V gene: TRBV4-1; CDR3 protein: CASSQQPNYGYTF
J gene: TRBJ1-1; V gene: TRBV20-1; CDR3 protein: CSAPVAFF
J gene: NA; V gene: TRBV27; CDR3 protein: CASSPSKTLGVVYEQYF